These 17 T cell receptor beta chains were sequenced from one sample in a study of regulatory T cells in long-lasting Graves disease. Sample time point: newly diagnosed GD, antithyroid drugs for less than 3 months. The TCR library was made from RNA that had been extracted from PBMCs in TRIzol. Arm-PCR of CDR3 regions with iRepertoire HTBI primers generated TCR beta libraries. MiXCR, applied by TCRdb to the multiplex PCR reads, yields one record per CDR3 protein. The sample has about 540,000 distinct CDR3 sequences, around an eighth seen once. This same sample was also taken into another study, of T cells in Graves' hyperthyroidism and ophthalmopathy.

The sample consisted of peripheral blood mononuclear cells (PBMCs), taken at new diagnosis, from a patient treated with antithyroid drugs. The receptor source for this set is a young man with Graves disease.

This clonotype was recorded a few times. The rearrangement joins TRBV12-3 or TRBV12-4 to TRBJ2-3, with TRBD2 identical over 10 bases. The CDR3 contains 15 residues. J was trimmed by 5 bases and V by 1 base; bases with no gene match: 3. CDR3 nucleotides: TGTGCCAGCAGTTTAGTAGCGGGAGGTGGAGATACGCAGTATTTT. It encodes CASSLVAGGGDTQYF.

The J gene is TRBJ2-7, the V gene TRBV18; TRBD2 matches at 8 bases. CDR3 length: 14 amino acids. Germline V gene data show CDR1 as KGHSH and CDR2 as LQKENI. V was pared by 0 bases and J by 5 bases, with 3 bases of the junction left unmatched. In DNA form, the CDR3 reads TGTGCCAGCTCACCACCTGCGGGGGGCAACGAGCAGTACTTC. Protein sequence: CASSPPAGGNEQYF.

In this sample, this clonotype turned up many times. CDR3 sequence: CASGLVGTDTQYF. The CDR3 coding sequence is TGTGCTAGTGGTTTGGTAGGCACAGATACGCAGTATTTT. The chain has TRBV12-5 and TRBJ2-3; unclear D gene. V was pared by 0 bases and J by 1 base, with 2 bases between. There are 13 residues in the CDR3. Germline V CDR1 and CDR2: LGHNT, FRNRAP. The entire variable domain, with the rest obtained from reference TRBV12-5 and TRBJ2-3, is as follows: DARVTQTPRHKVTEMGQEVTMRCQPILGHNTVFWYRQTMMQGLELLAYFRNRAPLDDSGMPKDRFSAEMPDATLATLKIQPSEPRDSAVYFCASGLVGTDTQYFGPGTRLTVL.

This clonotype was picked up many times. The chain combines TRBV18 with TRBJ1-5; maybe TRBD1 (6 bases). CDR1 is KGHSH and CDR2 is LQKENI in the germline V gene. V lost 6 bases and J 6 bases, leaving 18 bases between the germline ends. The CDR3 consists of 15 residues. The CDR3 loop reads CASSHNRVEAQPQHF. The CDR3 region has the DNA TGTGCCAGCTCTCACAACAGGGTGGAGGCTCAGCCCCAGCATTTT.

This clonotype was seen at least ten times. The chain combines TRBV11-2 with TRBJ2-7; tentatively, D is TRBD2 (5 bases). There are 13 residues in the CDR3. V lost 0 bases and J 5 bases, leaving 8 bases between the germline ends. Looked up from germline, CDR1 is SGHAT and CDR2 is FQNNGV. The CDR3 DNA follows: TGTGCCAGCAGCTTAGATCTGGGAGACGAGCAGTACTTC. Protein: CASSLDLGDEQYF.

In this sample, this clonotype turned up a few times. J is TRBJ2-2 and V is TRBV10-1; 10 positions agree with TRBD2. From germline, CDR1 is WNHNN and CDR2 SYGVQD (reference sequence). The CDR3 runs to 15 residues. V lost 6 bases to trimming and J lost 6 bases; unmatched junction nucleotides: 7. The CDR3 DNA follows: TGCGCCAGCAGACCGGAGCGGGAGGGCCCCGGGGAGCTGTTTTTT. It translates to CASRPEREGPGELFF.

This chain connects TRBV19 to TRBJ2-7, with D uncertain. Between the trimmed V and J ends, which lost 10 bases and 3 bases, there was a span of 25 bases. The CDR3 is 16 amino acids. The germline CDR1 and CDR2 sequences are LNHDA and SQIVND (reference sequence). CDR3 sequence: CATLCRTKFTYYEQYF. In DNA form, the CDR3 reads TGTGCCACGCTGTGTCGGACGAAATTTACTTACTACGAGCAGTACTTC.

This clonotype has at least ten counts. The chain is built from TRBV27 and TRBJ2-7, with D possibly matching TRBD1 (6 bases). Germline V gene lookup returns CDR1 MNHEY and CDR2 SMNVEV (reference sequence). Trimming took off 2 bases at V and 7 bases at J, with 15 bases between the two ends. The CDR3 runs 14 residues. CDR3 amino acids: CASSLVDLRGEQYF. Here the CDR3 DNA reads TGTGCCAGCAGTTTAGTGGACCTCAGGGGAGAGCAGTACTTC.

In this sample, this clonotype turned up many times. The rearrangement uses TRBV2 and TRBJ2-7; D is unclear. V gave up 6 bases and J gave up 7 bases, with 13 bases separating them. Per germline, CDR1 SNHLY and CDR2 FYNNEI. This CDR3 contains 12 residues. CDR3 protein: CASRPDGREQYF. For the CDR3, the DNA is TGTGCCAGCAGGCCCGACGGAAGGGAGCAGTACTTC.

This clonotype was recorded at least ten times. DNA for the CDR3: TGTGCCAGCAGTCTAGCGGGGGGGCTGAGGTCCGGGGAGCTGTTTTTT. Protein product: CASSLAGGLRSGELFF. The rearrangement uses TRBV13 and TRBJ2-2, with 12 bases aligning to TRBD2. Germline V lookup: CDR1 PRHDT, CDR2 FYEKMQ (reference sequence). Trimming cost V 6 bases and J 6 bases; bases outside gene matches: 8. The CDR3 length is 16 residues.

This clonotype was picked up many times. V usage is TRBV2 and J usage is TRBJ2-1; 9 bases line up with TRBD1. This CDR3 comprises 15 residues. Germline-derived CDR1 and CDR2 are SNHLY and FYNNEI. Unmatched junction bases numbered 4, after V lost 6 bases and J lost 1 base. The DNA for the CDR3 is TGTGCCAGCAGGGGGGGGACAGGGTCCTACAATGAGCAGTTCTTC. This gives the protein CASRGGTGSYNEQFF. Based on the CDR3 plus reference TRBV2 and TRBJ2-1, the full variable domain is EPEVTQTPSHQVTQMGQEVILRCVPISNHLYFYWYRQILGQKVEFLVSFYNNEISEKSEIFDDQFSVERPDGSNFTLKIRSTKLEDSAMYFCASRGGTGSYNEQFFGPGTRLTVL.

Ten or more counts support this clonotype. The gene calls are TRBV7-9 and TRBJ2-1; tentatively, D is TRBD2 (5 bases). V lost 5 bases to trimming and J lost 10 bases, with 12 bases between them. This CDR3 is built from 12 residues. Germline loops: CDR1 SEHNR, CDR2 FQNEAQ (reference sequence). The chain's CDR3 is CASSLDYGEQFF. The CDR3 DNA sequence: TGTGCCAGCAGCCTAGACTATGGCGAGCAGTTCTTC.

The genes are TRBV5-1 and TRBJ2-5; D might be TRBD1 (5 bases). The CDR3 totals 13 residues. Germline loops: CDR1 SGHRS, CDR2 YFSETQ. The V gene lost 9 bases and the J gene lost 3 bases, with 15 bases spanning the gap. In DNA form, the CDR3 reads TGCGCCACTTCACCAGGGCTAGAAGAGACCCAGTACTTC. Amino acid sequence: CATSPGLEETQYF.

V gene TRBV7-6 combines with J gene TRBJ2-1; unclear D gene. Germline-derived CDR1 and CDR2 are SGHVS and FNYEAQ. V lost 5 bases and J lost 0, with 11 bases in between. The CDR3 is 15 residues long. Here the CDR3 DNA reads TGTGCCAGCAGCCCAGAACGGAGCTCCTACAATGAGCAGTTCTTC. Amino acid sequence: CASSPERSSYNEQFF.

The table lists this clonotype with many counts. V and J are TRBV5-1 and TRBJ2-3; weak D call: TRBD1 (6 bases). The CDR3 extends over 14 amino acids. From germline, CDR1 is SGHRS and CDR2 YFSETQ. V lost 2 bases and J 3 bases, leaving 10 bases between the germline ends. The CDR3 DNA reads TGCGCCAGCAGCTTTGATACAGGGACAGATACGCAGTATTTT. Amino acids: CASSFDTGTDTQYF.

This clonotype was counted ten times or more. The V and J genes are TRBV2 and TRBJ1-1; unclear D gene. CDR1 and CDR2 from the germline V gene are SNHLY and FYNNEI. V was clipped by 6 bases and J by 1 base, with 9 bases between them. This CDR3 comprises 13 residues. The CDR3 sequence is CASRAGRNTEAFF. CDR3 DNA sequence: TGTGCCAGCAGAGCGGGGAGGAACACTGAAGCTTTCTTT.

This clonotype appeared a few times. CDR3: CAGEFPVYEQYF. The CDR3 bases are TGTGCCGGGGAGTTCCCAGTCTACGAGCAGTACTTC. This chain connects TRBV7-9 to TRBJ2-7, with D perhaps matching TRBD2 (5 bases). From germline, CDR1 is SEHNR and CDR2 FQNEAQ (reference sequence). The V and J ends lost 11 bases and 3 bases respectively, with 14 bases between them. The CDR3 length is 12 residues.